A selection of T cell receptor beta chains follows, all from one sample in a study of blood T cells in healthy people across ages. In TCRdb, the 5' RACE reads were re-called with MiXCR into one record per CDR3 protein. The profile shows over 1,500,000 distinct CDR3 sequences, 30% to 40% of them singletons. Sequenced input: blood. These receptors all come from a human donor in good health. Each CDR3 is given with its conserved first and last residue. The D gene is left open where the match is weak. Clone size is given for some rows only: seen once, a few or many times, or a class if the clone is expanded.

abundance	v_gene	j_gene	d_gene	CDR3aa	CDR3nt
NA	TRBV6-5	TRBJ1-5	NA	CASSYSAHSNQPQHF	TGTGCCAGCAGTTACTCAGCACACAGCAATCAGCCCCAGCATTTT
NA	TRBV27	TRBJ2-1	NA	CASSPNPTENNEQFF	TGTGCCAGCAGCCCGAATCCGACAGAGAACAATGAGCAGTTCTTC
few	TRBV7-2	TRBJ2-5	TRBD1	CASSHIPGQGEETQYF	TGTGCCAGCAGCCATATACCGGGACAGGGGGAAGAGACCCAGTACTTC
NA	TRBV10-3	TRBJ2-5	TRBD2	CAISELAGAGRTQYF	TGTGCCATCAGTGAACTAGCGGGGGCAGGGAGGACCCAGTACTTC
once	TRBV28	TRBJ2-5	TRBD2	CASSLLALAGGQETQYF	TGTGCCAGCAGTTTATTAGCGCTAGCGGGGGGGCAAGAGACCCAGTACTTC
few	TRBV6-2/TRBV6-3	TRBJ2-7	NA	CASRNGGAFREQYF	TGTGCCAGCAGAAACGGTGGGGCGTTTCGCGAGCAGTACTTC
NA	TRBV30	TRBJ1-2	NA	CAWGPEDGYTF	TGTGCCTGGGGCCCGGAGGATGGCTACACCTTC
few	TRBV9	TRBJ2-1	NA	CASSVNPPGEQFF	TGTGCCAGCAGCGTAAACCCCCCTGGTGAGCAGTTCTTC
NA	TRBV7-2	TRBJ2-3	NA	CTSSPRGSGTDTQYF	TGTACCAGCAGCCCGCGTGGGTCAGGCACAGATACGCAGTATTTT
few	TRBV7-2	TRBJ1-2	NA	CASSLSGSSNYGYTF	TGTGCCAGCAGCTTGTCAGGGAGTTCGAACTATGGCTACACCTTC
NA	TRBV28	TRBJ2-7	TRBD1	CASSSPGTGDGYEQYF	TGTGCCAGCAGTTCACCCGGGACAGGGGATGGCTACGAGCAGTACTTC
few	TRBV5-6	TRBJ1-5	NA	CASSARGGPQHF	TGTGCCAGCAGCGCGAGGGGGGGGCCCCAGCATTTT
NA	TRBV5-4	TRBJ2-3	NA	CASSPDIPVTTDTQYF	TGTGCCAGCAGCCCCGACATCCCCGTGACCACAGATACGCAGTATTTT
NA	TRBV5-1	TRBJ2-7	TRBD2	CASSLELAGPYISYEQYF	TGCGCCAGCAGCTTGGAACTAGCGGGGCCCTACATCTCCTACGAGCAGTACTTC
few	TRBV7-2	TRBJ2-7	TRBD2	CASSFGLAGGYEQYF	TGTGCCAGCAGCTTCGGACTAGCGGGGGGTTACGAGCAGTACTTC
NA	TRBV5-4	TRBJ2-1	NA	CASSFNGANEQFF	TGTGCCAGCAGCTTCAACGGGGCCAATGAGCAGTTCTTC
NA	TRBV11-1	TRBJ2-7	TRBD1	CASSLDRAGDYEQYF	TGTGCCAGCAGCTTGGACAGGGCGGGCGACTACGAGCAGTACTTC
few	TRBV20-1	TRBJ2-3	NA	CSARPRVRTDTQYF	TGCAGTGCTAGACCCAGGGTTCGCACAGATACGCAGTATTTT
NA	TRBV6-1	TRBJ2-6	NA	CASSEGGSGANVPTF	TGTGCCAGCAGTGAGGGTGGCTCTGGGGCCAACGTCCCGACTTTC
NA	TRBV18	TRBJ1-2	NA	CASSPLQGRLYGYTF	TGTGCCAGCTCACCACTGCAGGGAAGGCTCTATGGCTACACCTTC
NA	TRBV12-3/TRBV12-4	TRBJ1-1	TRBD1	CVSSPRAGGGTEAFF	TGTGTCAGCAGTCCCCGCGCAGGGGGCGGCACTGAGGCTTTCTTT
few	TRBV6-6	TRBJ2-3	TRBD2	CASTFELAVTDTQYF	TGTGCCAGCACCTTCGAACTAGCGGTCACAGATACGCAGTATTTT
NA	TRBV12-3/TRBV12-4	TRBJ2-7	NA	CASSPTRLAYEQYF	TGTGCCAGCAGCCCGACCCGTCTGGCTTACGAGCAGTACTTC
NA	TRBV10-3	TRBJ2-3	NA	CAPAGSEDTQYF	TGTGCCCCCGCGGGGAGTGAAGATACGCAGTATTTT
NA	TRBV12-3/TRBV12-4	TRBJ2-3	TRBD1	CASSLRTGAPDTQYF	TGTGCCAGCAGCCTGAGGACAGGTGCTCCAGATACGCAGTATTTT
many	TRBV9	TRBJ1-1	NA	CASSVGGDTEAFF	TGTGCCAGCAGCGTAGGGGGGGACACTGAAGCTTTCTTT
NA	TRBV4-2	TRBJ2-5	NA	CASSQAPGLQETQYF	TGTGCCAGCAGCCAAGCCCCAGGACTGCAAGAGACCCAGTACTTC
few	TRBV5-5	TRBJ1-1	NA	CASNTGSTEAFF	TGTGCCAGTAATACAGGGAGCACTGAAGCTTTCTTT
NA	TRBV12-3/TRBV12-4	TRBJ1-1	NA	CASSLVSRASEAFF	TGTGCCAGCAGTTTAGTCAGCAGGGCTTCTGAAGCTTTCTTT
NA	TRBV7-9	TRBJ2-3	NA	CASSPPFGAQSTDTQYF	TGTGCCAGCAGCCCACCCTTCGGCGCTCAGAGCACAGATACGCAGTATTTT
NA	TRBV20-1	TRBJ2-3	TRBD2	CSAYILGRGDTDTQYF	TGCAGTGCTTATATCCTCGGGCGGGGGGACACAGATACGCAGTATTTT
NA	TRBV7-9	TRBJ1-2	NA	CASSLARRDWYGYTF	TGTGCCAGCAGCTTAGCGAGGAGGGACTGGTACGGCTACACCTTC
few	TRBV24-1	TRBJ1-5	NA	CATSDVRDSNQPQHF	TGTGCCACCAGTGATGTCAGGGACTCCAATCAGCCCCAGCATTTT
few	TRBV7-2	TRBJ1-5	NA	CASSLGLPSNQPQHF	TGTGCCAGCAGCTTAGGCCTTCCTAGCAATCAGCCCCAGCATTTT
few	TRBV6-5	TRBJ1-1	NA	CASSYSTDTGKAFF	TGTGCCAGCAGTTACTCGACAGATACGGGTAAAGCTTTCTTT
NA	TRBV5-6	TRBJ1-1	NA	CASSSPGSEAFF	TGTGCCAGCAGCTCTCCGGGATCTGAAGCTTTCTTT
NA	TRBV21-1	TRBJ2-2	NA	CASSKDGNGGHTGELFF	TGTGCCAGCAGCAAAGATGGGAACGGGGGCCACACCGGGGAGCTGTTTTTT
few	TRBV5-1	TRBJ2-1	NA	CASSPAAAREQFF	TGCGCCAGCAGCCCCGCGGCTGCGCGGGAGCAGTTCTTC
few	TRBV28	TRBJ1-4	TRBD1	CASSLRGVREKLFF	TGTGCCAGCAGTCTCAGGGGGGTGCGTGAAAAACTGTTTTTT
once	TRBV5-1	TRBJ2-1	NA	CASSREGSSRYNEQFF	TGCGCCAGCAGCCGAGAGGGGAGCAGTAGGTACAATGAGCAGTTCTTC
NA	TRBV7-2	TRBJ1-2	TRBD1	CASSTDRGELYTF	TGTGCCAGCAGCACGGACAGGGGGGAACTCTACACCTTC
few	TRBV7-8	TRBJ2-1	NA	CASSLNPDRMGNEQFF	TGTGCCAGCAGCTTAAACCCCGACCGAATGGGCAATGAGCAGTTCTTC
few	TRBV6-5	TRBJ1-2	NA	CASSRTGSYGYTF	TGTGCCAGCAGCCGAACAGGGTCCTATGGCTACACCTTC
NA	TRBV5-1	TRBJ2-5	TRBD2	CASSPRLAGGPSQETQYF	TGCGCCAGCAGCCCCAGACTAGCGGGGGGGCCATCACAAGAGACCCAGTACTTC
NA	TRBV6-5	TRBJ2-1	NA	CASSYSMGGRETQFF	TGTGCCAGCAGTTACTCGATGGGTGGACGGGAGACCCAGTTCTTC
once	TRBV5-5	TRBJ2-3	NA	CASSPAWRDTQYF	TGTGCCAGCAGCCCAGCATGGAGAGATACGCAGTATTTT
NA	TRBV12-3/TRBV12-4	TRBJ1-1	NA	CASRLSGGREAFF	TGTGCCAGCAGACTTTCGGGCGGCCGGGAAGCTTTCTTT
few	TRBV3-1	TRBJ2-4	NA	CASSQGEGYAKNIQYF	TGTGCCAGCAGCCAGGGTGAGGGGTATGCCAAAAACATTCAGTACTTC
NA	TRBV24-1	TRBJ1-5	NA	CATSDRSLSNQPQHF	TGTGCCACCAGTGATAGGTCGCTTAGCAATCAGCCCCAGCATTTT
few	TRBV7-6	TRBJ2-1	NA	CASSLTLGDDTEQFF	TGTGCCAGCAGCTTAACCTTGGGGGATGACACTGAGCAGTTCTTC
NA	TRBV9	TRBJ2-1	NA	CASSVGPNSYNEQFF	TGTGCCAGCAGCGTAGGACCGAACTCCTACAATGAGCAGTTCTTC
few	TRBV7-6	TRBJ1-2	TRBD1	CASSLAARGNGYTF	TGTGCCAGCAGCTTAGCGGCCAGGGGGAATGGCTACACCTTC
few	TRBV27	TRBJ2-1	TRBD2	CASSSLAGITYNEQFF	TGTGCCAGCAGTTCCCTAGCGGGGATCACTTACAATGAGCAGTTCTTC
few	TRBV7-9	TRBJ1-2	TRBD1	CASSPDRDRGYTF	TGTGCCAGCAGCCCCGACAGGGATCGTGGCTACACCTTC
few	TRBV29-1	TRBJ1-2	NA	CSVEDANSLYGYTF	TGCAGCGTTGAAGATGCAAACAGCCTCTATGGCTACACCTTC
NA	TRBV4-3	TRBJ2-5	NA	CASSQVLGGRGRLQETQYF	TGCGCCAGCAGCCAAGTCCTAGGTGGCAGGGGTAGACTCCAAGAGACCCAGTACTTC
NA	TRBV6-6	TRBJ2-5	NA	CASSYWGGRGGEIQYF	TGTGCCAGCAGTTACTGGGGGGGCCGGGGAGGAGAGATCCAGTACTTC
few	TRBV20-1	TRBJ2-3	TRBD2	CSALPGLEPDTQYF	TGCAGTGCTCTTCCGGGACTAGAACCAGATACGCAGTATTTT
few	TRBV25-1	TRBJ2-1	NA	CASSDRTGFSYNEQFF	TGTGCCAGCAGTGACCGAACAGGATTTTCCTACAATGAGCAGTTCTTC
NA	TRBV20-1	TRBJ1-1	TRBD1	CSARTGGAFKTEAFF	TGCAGTGCTAGAACAGGGGGCGCGTTTAAAACTGAAGCTTTCTTT